A selection of T cell receptor beta chains follows, all from one sample in a study of blood T cell repertoires in COVID-19. Measured with immunoSEQ multiplex PCR; TCRdb has only the in-frame clones, and not every one. The data show 100,000 to 150,000 clones, around 79% seen once. The source material was peripheral blood. These TCRs come from a man in his forties or fifties with acute or convalescent COVID-19. The CDR3 runs from the conserved cysteine through the conserved F or W. D genes are given only for firm matches. Not all rows give a size; the values are once, few, many and, for expanded clones, a class.

-	TRBJ2-2	-	TRBV6-1	TGTGCCAGCAGTGAATCTAGCCTAGCCGGGGAGCTGTTTTTT	CASSESSLAGELFF
-	TRBJ2-7	-	TRBV25-1	TGTGCCAGCAGACAGGGTTACGAGCAGTACTTC	CASRQGYEQYF
-	TRBJ1-5	-	TRBV6-5	TGTGCCAGCATTTCAGGGCATCAGCCCCAGCATTTT	CASISGHQPQHF
TRBD2	TRBJ2-1	-	TRBV20-1	TGCAGCGCGGGGAGGGCGGCGCAGTTCTTC	CSAGRAAQFF
-	TRBJ1-2	-	TRBV10-3	TGTGCCATCAGTGAGATAGGGGATAACTATGGCTACACCTTC	CAISEIGDNYGYTF
TRBD1	TRBJ2-1	-	TRBV6-7	TGTGCCAGCAGTTACCCCGGACAGGGAGGTTATGAGCAGTTCTTC	CASSYPGQGGYEQFF
-	TRBJ2-1	few	TRBV5-4	TGTGCCAGCAGCTTGGATCTCTCTTACAATGAGCAGTTCTTC	CASSLDLSYNEQFF
TRBD1	TRBJ2-1	-	TRBV5-4	TGTGCCAGCAGCACTTATGCCGGGACAGGGGCCCCTGAGCAGTTCTTC	CASSTYAGTGAPEQFF
-	TRBJ1-2	-	TRBV29-1	TGCAGTGGCCTGGAGGGAATAGGCTACACCTTC	CSGLEGIGYTF
-	TRBJ1-1	-	TRBV29-1	TGCAGCGTTGGTATGGCGGCCACTGAAGCTTTCTTT	CSVGMAATEAFF